This entry describes one TCR beta chain. Antigen: not known. The data are from a study of cytomegalovirus exposure and HLA in healthy donors. PCR was performed using 60 Vbeta and 13 Jbeta primers. The repertoire was sequenced with immunoSEQ multiplex PCR; TCRdb's copy has only in-frame clones and lacks some. The data hold roughly 120,000 clones, with 77% observed a single time. Germline CDR1 reads LNHDA; CDR2 reads SQIVND (reference sequence). Trimming left V 2 bases short and J 3 bases short, with 17 bases between. The CDR3 contains 16 residues. Findings of the study overall: As was reported, the classifier diagnosed cytomegalovirus status with high specificity and sensitivity.

V gene TRBV19 combines with J gene TRBJ2-7, with D perhaps matching TRBD2 (5 bases). The specimen sequenced was PBMCs. This receptor was obtained from a man younger than 35 in good health and CMV-seropositive. CDR3 sequence reads: CASSISRTGNYYEQYF. The CDR3, as DNA: TGTGCCAGTAGTATATCCCGGACTGGTAACTACTACGAGCAGTACTTC.